This T cell receptor beta chain appears in the sequencing data of a study of cytomegalovirus exposure and HLA in healthy donors. Study results and caveats: A later look showed TCR association rates differing by HLA locus, highest for DRB1 and lowest for HLA-C.

This CDR3 contains 14 residues. Looked up from germline, CDR1 is KGHSH and CDR2 is LQKENI. V dropped 6 bases and J dropped 1 base, with 12 bases sitting between them. Turning to this clone: Its antigen is unknown. The same CDR3 is also encoded by other DNA sequences in this sample.

In the PCR, 60 Vbeta and 13 Jbeta primers were used. The repertoire was sequenced with immunoSEQ multiplex PCR; TCRdb's copy has only in-frame clones and lacks some. Among 150,000 to 200,000 clones, roughly 79% were seen once, and the ten largest hold approximately 6.3%. Material: PBMCs. The chain uses TRBV18 and TRBJ1-1; tentatively, D is TRBD1 (6 bases). The clonotype was recovered from a man aged 35 to 55 in good health and CMV-seropositive. The CDR3 region is CASSPGQSNTEAFF. CDR3 nucleotides: TGTGCCAGCTCTCCAGGACAGTCGAACACTGAAGCTTTCTTT. The full variable domain, with the rest looked up from reference TRBV18 and TRBJ1-1, is NAGVMQNPRHLVRRRGQEARLRCSPMKGHSHVYWYRQLPEEGLKFMVYLQKENIIDESGMPKERFSAEFPKEGPSILRIQQVVRGDSAAYFCASSPGQSNTEAFFGQGTRLTVV.